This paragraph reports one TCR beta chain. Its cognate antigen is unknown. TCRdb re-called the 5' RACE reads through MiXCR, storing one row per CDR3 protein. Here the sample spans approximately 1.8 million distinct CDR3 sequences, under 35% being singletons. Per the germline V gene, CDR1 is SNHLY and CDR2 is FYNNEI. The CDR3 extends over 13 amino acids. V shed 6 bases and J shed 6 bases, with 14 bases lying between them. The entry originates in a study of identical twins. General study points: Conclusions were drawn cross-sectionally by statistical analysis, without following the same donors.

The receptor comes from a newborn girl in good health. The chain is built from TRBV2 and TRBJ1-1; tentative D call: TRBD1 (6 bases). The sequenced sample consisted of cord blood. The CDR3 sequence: CASRTGRDAEAFF. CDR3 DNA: TGTGCCAGCAGAACAGGGAGGGACGCTGAAGCTTTCTTT.